These T cell receptor beta chains were read from a single sample in a study of shared clonotypes between healthy human individuals. The method was immunoSEQ multiplex PCR; TCRdb's version includes in-frame clones alone and lacks a portion of them. Among 2.3 million or so clones, 85% to 95% were seen once, and the ten largest hold roughly 0.36%. Sequencing was done on a sample of naive CD4+ T cells from PBMCs. The receptors shown here come from a man between 18 and 29 years old in good health. Some clones in this sample may be carry-over from other donors' samples. The CDR3 runs from the conserved cysteine through the conserved F or W. D genes are given only for firm matches.

j_call v_call d_call cdr3_nt cdr3_aa
TRBJ2-7 TRBV19 TRBD1 TGTGCCAGTAGTGACCCAGGACAGGGTCTCCCCTACGAGCAGTACTTC CASSDPGQGLPYEQYF
TRBJ2-1 TRBV6-1 - TGTGCCAGCAGTGGCAAGGGTTATCCGTCCTACAATGAGCAGTTCTTC CASSGKGYPSYNEQFF
TRBJ2-4 TRBV7-9 - TGTGCCAGCAGCTTACAGGGAAACATTCAGTACTTC CASSLQGNIQYF
TRBJ2-6 TRBV6-1 - TGTGCCAGCAGTGAACAGGGTGTTGCTGGGGCCAACGTCCTGACTTTC CASSEQGVAGANVLTF
TRBJ2-2 TRBV28 - TGTGCCACCCGGGGAAGAAACACCGGGGAGCTGTTTTTT CATRGRNTGELFF
TRBJ1-3 TRBV5-1 TRBD1 TGCGCCAGCAGCTCCTGGACAGGGGTCGGTGGAAACACCATATATTTT CASSSWTGVGGNTIYF
TRBJ2-5 TRBV6-5 - TGTGCCAGCATCCCTCGGAGGGAAGGGGCGACCCAGTACTTC CASIPRREGATQYF
TRBJ1-1 TRBV28 - TGTGCCAGCAGTTTACAAGGGGTTTGGGAAGCTTTCTTT CASSLQGVWEAFF
TRBJ2-3 TRBV5-1 - TGCGCCAGCAGTTTAGGCGGGCCCACAGATACGCAGTATTTT CASSLGGPTDTQYF
TRBJ2-7 TRBV7-9 - TGTGCCAGCAGCCTACAGGGCGGGACCTCCTACGAGCAGTACTTC CASSLQGGTSYEQYF
TRBJ2-7 TRBV27 - TGTGCCTCTACCCGGGGGATAGGATCCTACGAGCAGTACTTC CASTRGIGSYEQYF
TRBJ2-7 TRBV5-1 TRBD1 TGCGCCAGCAGCCCTTGGACAGGGACCTACGAGCAGTACTTC CASSPWTGTYEQYF
TRBJ2-5 TRBV28 TRBD1 TGTGCCAGCGGCCCGGACAGGGTGGGGACCCAGTACTTC CASGPDRVGTQYF
TRBJ1-2 TRBV5-1 - TGCGCCAGCAGCTCCAATGTGGGCTACACCTTC CASSSNVGYTF